This T cell receptor (beta chain) was captured in a study of shared clonotypes between healthy human individuals. V dropped 4 bases and J dropped 3; count of bases not matched to a gene: 8. The CDR3 extends over 16 amino acids. CDR1 and CDR2 from the germline V gene are MNHEY and SMNVEV (reference sequence). There were only Caucasian adults among the donors, and all lived in Nashville, Tennessee. Profiling relied on immunoSEQ multiplex PCR, and the TCRdb table lists in-frame clones only, not all of them. The table records 2 million to 3 million clones, more than 85% of them present only once. This TCR derives from a young man in good health. Some clones in this sample may be carry-over from other donors' samples. Material: naive CD4+ T cells from PBMCs. Noted subset: CD45RA+ positively selected. This sequence joins TRBV27 and TRBJ1-5, with TRBD1 matching over 8 bases. The CDR3 is CASSSLTGDLNQPQHF. The CDR3 nucleotides read TGTGCCAGCAGTTCCTTGACAGGGGACCTCAATCAGCCCCAGCATTTT.